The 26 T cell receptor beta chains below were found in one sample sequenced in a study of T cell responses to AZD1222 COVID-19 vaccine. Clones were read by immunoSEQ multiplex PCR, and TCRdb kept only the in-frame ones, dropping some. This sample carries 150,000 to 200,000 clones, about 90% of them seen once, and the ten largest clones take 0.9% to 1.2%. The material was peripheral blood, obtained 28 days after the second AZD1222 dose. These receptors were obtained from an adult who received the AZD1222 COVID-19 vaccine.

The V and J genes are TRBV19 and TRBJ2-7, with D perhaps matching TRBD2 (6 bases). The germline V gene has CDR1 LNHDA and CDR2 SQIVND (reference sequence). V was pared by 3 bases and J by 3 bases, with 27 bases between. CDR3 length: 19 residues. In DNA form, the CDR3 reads TGTGCCAGTAGTATTTTTTTATCGGGGATGGAGGGAGTTTTCTACGAGCAGTACTTC. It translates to CASSIFLSGMEGVFYEQYF.

CDR3 sequence: CASSLDRANEKLFF. In DNA form, the CDR3 reads TGTGCCAGCAGTCTGGACAGGGCTAATGAAAAACTGTTTTTT. The chain recombines TRBV6-5 with TRBJ1-4, with 8 bases lining up with TRBD1. Trimming cost V 5 bases and J 3 bases; bases outside gene matches: 2. The CDR3 is made up of 14 amino acids. Per the germline V gene, CDR1 is MNHEY and CDR2 is SVGAGI.

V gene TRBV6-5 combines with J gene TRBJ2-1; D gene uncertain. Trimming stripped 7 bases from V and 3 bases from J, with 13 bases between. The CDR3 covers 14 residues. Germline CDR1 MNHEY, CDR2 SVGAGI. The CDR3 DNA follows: TGTGCCAGCACCCTTCGCAAGATCTACAATGAGCAGTTCTTC. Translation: CASTLRKIYNEQFF.

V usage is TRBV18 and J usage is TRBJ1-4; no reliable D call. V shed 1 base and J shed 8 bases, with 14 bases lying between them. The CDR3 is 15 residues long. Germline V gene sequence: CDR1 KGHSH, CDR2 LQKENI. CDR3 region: CASSPRAGLREKLFF. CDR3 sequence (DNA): TGTGCCAGCTCACCACGTGCAGGTCTAAGGGAAAAACTGTTTTTT.

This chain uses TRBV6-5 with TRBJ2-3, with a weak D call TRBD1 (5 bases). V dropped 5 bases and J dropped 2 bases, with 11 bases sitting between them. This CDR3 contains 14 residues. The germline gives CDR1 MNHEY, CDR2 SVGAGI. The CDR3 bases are TGTGCCAGCAGTATTCGTGGGGCCACAGATACGCAGTATTTT. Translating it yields CASSIRGATDTQYF.

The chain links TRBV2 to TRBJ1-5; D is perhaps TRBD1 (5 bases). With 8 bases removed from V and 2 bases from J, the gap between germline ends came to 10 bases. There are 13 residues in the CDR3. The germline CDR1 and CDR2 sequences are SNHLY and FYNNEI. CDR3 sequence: CASGQGGNQPQHF. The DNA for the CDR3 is TGTGCCAGCGGGCAGGGTGGCAATCAGCCCCAGCATTTT. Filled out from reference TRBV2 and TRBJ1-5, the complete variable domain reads EPEVTQTPSHQVTQMGQEVILRCVPISNHLYFYWYRQILGQKVEFLVSFYNNEISEKSEIFDDQFSVERPDGSNFTLKIRSTKLEDSAMYFCASGQGGNQPQHFGDGTRLSIL.

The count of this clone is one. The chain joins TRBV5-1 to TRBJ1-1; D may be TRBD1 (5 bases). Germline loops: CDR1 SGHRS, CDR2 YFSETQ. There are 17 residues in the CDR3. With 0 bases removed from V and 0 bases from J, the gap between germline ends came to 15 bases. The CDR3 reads CASSLARFAGMNTEAFF. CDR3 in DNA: TGCGCCAGCAGCTTGGCCCGGTTCGCAGGGATGAACACTGAAGCTTTCTTT.

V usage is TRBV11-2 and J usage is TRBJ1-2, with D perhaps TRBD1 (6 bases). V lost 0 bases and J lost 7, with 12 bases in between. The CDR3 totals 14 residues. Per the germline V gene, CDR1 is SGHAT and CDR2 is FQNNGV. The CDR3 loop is CASSLDPGDRGYTF. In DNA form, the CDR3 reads TGTGCCAGCAGCTTAGATCCAGGGGATCGTGGCTACACCTTC.

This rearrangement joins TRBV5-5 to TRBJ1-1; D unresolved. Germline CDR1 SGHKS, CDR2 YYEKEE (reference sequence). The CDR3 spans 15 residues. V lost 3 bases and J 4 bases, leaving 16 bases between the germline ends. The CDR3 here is CASSSVGNLGTEAFF. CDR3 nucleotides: TGTGCCAGCAGCTCAGTGGGAAATCTCGGCACTGAAGCTTTCTTT. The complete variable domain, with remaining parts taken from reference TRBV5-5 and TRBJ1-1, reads DAGVTQSPTHLIKTRGQQVTLRCSPISGHKSVSWYQQVLGQGPQFIFQYYEKEERGRGNFPDRFSARQFPNYSSELNVNALLLGDSALYLCASSSVGNLGTEAFFGQGTRLTVV.

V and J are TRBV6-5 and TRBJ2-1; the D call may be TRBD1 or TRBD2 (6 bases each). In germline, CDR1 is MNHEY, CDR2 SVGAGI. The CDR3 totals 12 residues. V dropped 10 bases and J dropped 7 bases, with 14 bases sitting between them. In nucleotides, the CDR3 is TGTGCCACGAGGGGGGTCACGAATGAGCAGTTCTTC. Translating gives CATRGVTNEQFF.

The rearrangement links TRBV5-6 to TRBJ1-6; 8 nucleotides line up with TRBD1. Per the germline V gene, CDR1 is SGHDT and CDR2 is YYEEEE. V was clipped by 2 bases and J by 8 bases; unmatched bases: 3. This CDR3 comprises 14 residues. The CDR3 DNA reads TGTGCCAGCAGCTTACAGGGGGGATATTCACCCCTCCACTTT. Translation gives CASSLQGGYSPLHF.

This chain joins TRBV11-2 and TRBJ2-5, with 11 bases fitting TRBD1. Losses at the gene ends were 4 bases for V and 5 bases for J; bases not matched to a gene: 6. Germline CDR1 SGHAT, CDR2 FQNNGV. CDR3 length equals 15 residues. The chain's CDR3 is CASSSRTGGGETQYF. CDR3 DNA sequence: TGTGCCAGCAGCTCTCGGACAGGGGGCGGTGAGACCCAGTACTTC.

The CDR3 DNA is TGTGCCAGCAGTCACGACAGGGATTTCTCCTACGAGCAGTACTTC. Amino acid sequence: CASSHDRDFSYEQYF. This sequence joins TRBV6-5 and TRBJ2-7; the match to TRBD1 covers 7 bases. V lost 5 bases, J lost 0 bases, and 7 bases stayed unmatched. The length of the CDR3 is 15 residues. CDR1 is MNHEY, CDR2 SVGAGI, per germline.

The CDR3 DNA reads as TGTGCCAGCAGCTTCGGTGGTAGATTCAAAGAGACCCAGTACTTC. Translation gives CASSFGGRFKETQYF. This chain links TRBV11-1 with TRBJ2-5, with unresolved D. The CDR3 contains 15 residues. Looked up from germline, CDR1 is SGHAT and CDR2 is FQDESV (reference sequence). Trimming shortened V by 3 bases and J by 3 bases, and 14 bases separated the two germline ends.

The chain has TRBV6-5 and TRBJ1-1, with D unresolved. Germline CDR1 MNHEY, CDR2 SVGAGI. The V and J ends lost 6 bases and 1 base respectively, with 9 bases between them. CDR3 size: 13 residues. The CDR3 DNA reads TGTGCCAGCAGCCGCGAGGCGAACACTGAAGCTTTCTTT. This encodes CASSREANTEAFF.

The CDR3 region has the DNA TGCGCCAGCAGCCAAGGGGCGGGTTTGAGCAATCAGCCCCAGCATTTT. Encoded protein: CASSQGAGLSNQPQHF. V is TRBV4-1 and J is TRBJ1-5; D gene ambiguous. CDR1 and CDR2 (germline): MGHRA, YSYEKL. Trimming shortened V by 1 base and J by 1 base, and 11 bases separated the two germline ends. The CDR3 runs 16 residues.

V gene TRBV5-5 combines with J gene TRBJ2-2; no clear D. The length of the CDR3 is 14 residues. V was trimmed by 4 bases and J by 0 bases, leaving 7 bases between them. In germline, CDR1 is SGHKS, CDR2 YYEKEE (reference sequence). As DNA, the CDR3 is TGTGCCAGCAGCCCTACACCGAACACCGGGGAGCTGTTTTTT. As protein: CASSPTPNTGELFF. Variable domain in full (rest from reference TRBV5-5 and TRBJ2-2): DAGVTQSPTHLIKTRGQQVTLRCSPISGHKSVSWYQQVLGQGPQFIFQYYEKEERGRGNFPDRFSARQFPNYSSELNVNALLLGDSALYLCASSPTPNTGELFFGEGSRLTVL.

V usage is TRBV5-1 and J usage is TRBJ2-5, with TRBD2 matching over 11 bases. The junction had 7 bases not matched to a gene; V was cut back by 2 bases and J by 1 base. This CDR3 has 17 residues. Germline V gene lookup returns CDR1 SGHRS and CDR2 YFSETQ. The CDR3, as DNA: TGCGCCAGCAGCTTTTTAGCGGGGGGGCCGATCCAAGAGACCCAGTACTTC. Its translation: CASSFLAGGPIQETQYF. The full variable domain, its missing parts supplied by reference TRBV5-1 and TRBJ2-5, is KAGVTQTPRYLIKTRGQQVTLSCSPISGHRSVSWYQQTPGQGLQFLFEYFSETQRNKGNFPGRFSGRQFSNSRSEMNVSTLELGDSALYLCASSFLAGGPIQETQYFGPGTRLLVL.

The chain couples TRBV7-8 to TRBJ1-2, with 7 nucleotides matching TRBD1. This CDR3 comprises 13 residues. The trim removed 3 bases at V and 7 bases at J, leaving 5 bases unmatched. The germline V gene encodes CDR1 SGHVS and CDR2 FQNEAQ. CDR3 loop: CASSFTGDSGYTF. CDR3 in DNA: TGTGCCAGCAGCTTTACAGGGGATTCTGGCTACACCTTC. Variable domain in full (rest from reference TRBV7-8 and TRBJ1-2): GAGVSQSPRYKVAKRGQDVALRCDPISGHVSLFWYQQALGQGPEFLTYFQNEAQLDKSGLPSDRFFAERPEGSVSTLKIQRTQQEDSAVYLCASSFTGDSGYTFGSGTRLTVV.

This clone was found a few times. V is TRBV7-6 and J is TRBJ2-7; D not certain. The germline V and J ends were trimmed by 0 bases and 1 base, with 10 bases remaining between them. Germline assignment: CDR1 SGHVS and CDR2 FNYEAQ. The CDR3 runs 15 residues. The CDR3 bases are TGTGCCAGCAGCTTAGCTGTGGCAGATTCCTACGAGCAGTACTTC. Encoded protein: CASSLAVADSYEQYF.

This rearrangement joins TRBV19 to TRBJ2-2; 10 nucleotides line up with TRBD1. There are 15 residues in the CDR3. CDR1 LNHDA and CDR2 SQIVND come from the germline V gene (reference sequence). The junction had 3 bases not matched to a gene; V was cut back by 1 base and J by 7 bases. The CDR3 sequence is CASSIGQGAFGELFF. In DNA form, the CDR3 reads TGTGCCAGTAGTATAGGACAGGGGGCCTTCGGGGAGCTGTTTTTT.

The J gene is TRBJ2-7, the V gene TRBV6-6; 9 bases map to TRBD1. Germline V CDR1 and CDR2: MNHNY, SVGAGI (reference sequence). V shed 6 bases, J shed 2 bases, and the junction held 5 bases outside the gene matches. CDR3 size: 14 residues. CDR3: CASRPGQGTYEQYF. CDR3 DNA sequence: TGTGCCAGCAGACCCGGACAGGGGACCTACGAGCAGTACTTC.

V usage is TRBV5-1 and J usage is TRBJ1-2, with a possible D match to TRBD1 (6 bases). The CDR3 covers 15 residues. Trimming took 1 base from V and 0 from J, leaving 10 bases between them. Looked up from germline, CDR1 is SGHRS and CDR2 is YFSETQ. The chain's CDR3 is CASSLTGNPNYGYTF. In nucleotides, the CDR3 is TGCGCCAGCAGCTTGACAGGGAACCCTAACTATGGCTACACCTTC.

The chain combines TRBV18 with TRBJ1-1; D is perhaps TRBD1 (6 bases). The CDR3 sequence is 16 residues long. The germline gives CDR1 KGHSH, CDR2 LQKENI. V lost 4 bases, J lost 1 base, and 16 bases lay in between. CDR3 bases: TGTGCCAGCTCACATTACCCAGGGGTCGGGAACACTGAAGCTTTCTTT. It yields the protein CASSHYPGVGNTEAFF. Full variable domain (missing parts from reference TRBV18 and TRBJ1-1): NAGVMQNPRHLVRRRGQEARLRCSPMKGHSHVYWYRQLPEEGLKFMVYLQKENIIDESGMPKERFSAEFPKEGPSILRIQQVVRGDSAAYFCASSHYPGVGNTEAFFGQGTRLTVV.

The CDR3 DNA reads TGCGCCAGCAGCTACGCAGGAAAGCTAGGTGAAAAACTGTTTTTT. Translated: CASSYAGKLGEKLFF. The chain links TRBV5-1 to TRBJ1-4; no clear D. Germline V gene lookup returns CDR1 SGHRS and CDR2 YFSETQ. Trimming took 3 bases from V and 7 from J, leaving 16 bases between them. The CDR3 has 15 residues.

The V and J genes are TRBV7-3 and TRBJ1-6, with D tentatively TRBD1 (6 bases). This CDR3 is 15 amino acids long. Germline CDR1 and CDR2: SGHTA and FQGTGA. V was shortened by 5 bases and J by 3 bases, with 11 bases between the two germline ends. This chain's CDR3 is CASSAYRDYNSPLHF. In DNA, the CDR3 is TGTGCCAGCAGCGCCTACAGGGACTATAATTCACCCCTCCACTTT.